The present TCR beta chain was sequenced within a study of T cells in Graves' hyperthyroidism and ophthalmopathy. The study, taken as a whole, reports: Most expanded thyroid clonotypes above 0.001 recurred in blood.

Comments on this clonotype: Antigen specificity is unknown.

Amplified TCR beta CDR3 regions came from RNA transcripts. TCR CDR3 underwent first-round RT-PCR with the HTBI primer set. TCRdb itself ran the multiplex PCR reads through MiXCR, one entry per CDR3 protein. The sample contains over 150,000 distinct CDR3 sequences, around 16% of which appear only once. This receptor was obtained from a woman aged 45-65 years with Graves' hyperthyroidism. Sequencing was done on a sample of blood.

The CDR3 DNA sequence: TGTGCCAGCAGCCCCGGGACTAGCGTTTTGGATGAGCAGTTCTTC. This translates into CASSPGTSVLDEQFF. The chain couples TRBV7-3 to TRBJ2-1; 10 positions agree with TRBD2. The CDR3 spans 15 residues. V lost 5 bases to trimming and J lost 8 bases; unmatched junction nucleotides: 9. Germline CDR1 reads SGHTA; CDR2 reads FQGTGA.